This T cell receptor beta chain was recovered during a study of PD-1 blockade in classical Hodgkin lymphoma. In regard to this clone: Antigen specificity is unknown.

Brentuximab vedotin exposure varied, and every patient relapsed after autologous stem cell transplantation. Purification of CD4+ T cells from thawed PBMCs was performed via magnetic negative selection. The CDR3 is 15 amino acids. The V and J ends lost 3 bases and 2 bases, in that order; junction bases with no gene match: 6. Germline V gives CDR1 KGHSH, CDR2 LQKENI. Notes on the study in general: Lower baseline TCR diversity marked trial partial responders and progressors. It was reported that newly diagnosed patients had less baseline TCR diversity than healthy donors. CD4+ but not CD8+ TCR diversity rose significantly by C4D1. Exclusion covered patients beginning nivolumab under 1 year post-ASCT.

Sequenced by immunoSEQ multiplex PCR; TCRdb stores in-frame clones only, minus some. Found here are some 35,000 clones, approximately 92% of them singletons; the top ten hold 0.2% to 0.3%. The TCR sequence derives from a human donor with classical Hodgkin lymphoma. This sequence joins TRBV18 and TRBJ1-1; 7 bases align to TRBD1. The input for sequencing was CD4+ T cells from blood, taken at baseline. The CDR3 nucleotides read TGTGCCAGCTCACCCCGGACAGGAGCCAACACTGAAGCTTTCTTT. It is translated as CASSPRTGANTEAFF.